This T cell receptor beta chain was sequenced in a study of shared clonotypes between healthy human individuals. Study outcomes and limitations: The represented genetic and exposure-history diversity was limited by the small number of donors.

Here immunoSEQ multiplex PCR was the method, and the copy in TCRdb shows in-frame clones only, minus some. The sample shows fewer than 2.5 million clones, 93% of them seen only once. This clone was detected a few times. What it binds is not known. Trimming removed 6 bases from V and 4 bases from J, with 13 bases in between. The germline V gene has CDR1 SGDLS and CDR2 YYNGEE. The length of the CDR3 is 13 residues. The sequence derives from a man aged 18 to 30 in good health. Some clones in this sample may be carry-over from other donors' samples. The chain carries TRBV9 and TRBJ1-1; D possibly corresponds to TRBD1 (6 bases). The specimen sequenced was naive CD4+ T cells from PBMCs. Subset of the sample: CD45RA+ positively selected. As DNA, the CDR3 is TGTGCCAGCACCGCGGTCAGGGGCACTGAAGCTTTCTTT. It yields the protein CASTAVRGTEAFF.